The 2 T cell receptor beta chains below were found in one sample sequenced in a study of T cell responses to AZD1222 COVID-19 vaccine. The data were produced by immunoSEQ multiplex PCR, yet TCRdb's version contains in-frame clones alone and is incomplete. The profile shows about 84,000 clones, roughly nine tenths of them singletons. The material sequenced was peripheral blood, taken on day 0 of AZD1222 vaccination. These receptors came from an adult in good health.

The CDR3: CASSLRQGDYGYTF. CDR3 nucleotides: TGTGCCAGCAGCCTTCGACAGGGGGACTATGGCTACACCTTC. The chain uses TRBV5-4 and TRBJ1-2; 9 nucleotides align to TRBD1. V lost 4 bases and J lost 3; bases outside the gene matches: 4. Germline V gene lookup returns CDR1 SGHNT and CDR2 YYREEE (reference sequence). CDR3 length: 14 residues.

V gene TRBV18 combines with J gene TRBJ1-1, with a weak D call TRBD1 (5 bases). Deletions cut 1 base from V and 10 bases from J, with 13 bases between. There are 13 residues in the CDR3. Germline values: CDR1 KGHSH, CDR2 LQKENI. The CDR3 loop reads CASSPLELGGAFF. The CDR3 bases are TGTGCCAGCTCACCACTCGAATTGGGGGGAGCTTTCTTT.